This T cell receptor beta chain was identified during a study of cytomegalovirus exposure and HLA in healthy donors. For this clone: Antigen specificity is unknown.

Vbeta (60) and Jbeta (13) primers were used in the PCR. Generated by immunoSEQ multiplex PCR, the TCRdb table keeps only in-frame clones and is missing some. This table has around 110,000 clones, around 72% appearing once. Germline V gene sequence: CDR1 MGHDK, CDR2 SYGVNS. This CDR3 has 14 residues. V was trimmed by 2 bases and J by 1 base, leaving 6 bases between them. Overall study results and limits: Cytomegalovirus-associated status was assigned to 150 or so TCR beta chains. Compared with the approximately 700-donor mean, an Asian-associated ancestry cluster reportedly had fewer N-insertions, according to a later analysis.

The chain uses TRBV25-1 and TRBJ1-5; D ambiguous. Source material: PBMCs. This receptor was obtained from a woman aged 40 to 50 in good health and CMV-seropositive. The CDR3 loop is CASSESLSNQPQHF. Written as DNA, the CDR3 is TGTGCCAGCAGTGAAAGCCTAAGCAATCAGCCCCAGCATTTT.